In this sample, the clone carrying this T cell receptor beta chain turned up once. Germline V gene sequence: CDR1 LGHNA, CDR2 YSLEER. J gave up 1 base and V 1 base, and 4 bases lay outside the gene matches. There are 16 residues in the CDR3. Original processing notes: Nucleated cell number was recorded as an estimate derived from reference gene primer amplification. The method was immunoSEQ multiplex PCR; TCRdb's version includes in-frame clones alone and lacks a portion of them. Clone size and V and J calls were adopted from that table, with D and trimming inferred from the DNA. Found here are 200,000 or so clones, around nine tenths of them singletons; the top ten hold less than 3.5%. This sample was taken from a study of blood T cell repertoires in COVID-19. About the research overall: Samples representing acute and convalescent COVID-19 were sourced from the United States, Italy and Spain.

This clonotype was obtained from a woman in her sixties with acute or convalescent COVID-19. The source material was peripheral blood. V usage is TRBV4-3 and J usage is TRBJ2-5, with 9 nucleotides matching TRBD2. CDR3 residues: CASSQGLAGTQETQYF. The CDR3 DNA reads as TGCGCCAGCAGCCAAGGTCTAGCGGGGACCCAAGAGACCCAGTACTTC.